This TCR beta chain was obtained from a study of blood T cell repertoires in COVID-19. Authors' data handling: Reference gene primer amplification in the assay estimated nucleated cell counts. Measured with immunoSEQ multiplex PCR; TCRdb has only the in-frame clones, and not every one. V and J calls and clone size are copied from that table; D and trimming were computed from the DNA. The data show about 260,000 clones, with about 81% seen just once and roughly 4% held by the top ten. Each participant's cohort was designated according to participant-reported clinical history. The V end lost 0 bases, the J end lost 2 bases, and 7 bases lay between the germline ends. The CDR3 length is 14 residues. CDR1 is MNHNS and CDR2 is SASEGT in the germline V gene.

Sequences were obtained from PBMCs or T cells enriched from blood (not recorded which). The sequence derives from a man under 40 with acute COVID-19. This chain uses TRBV6-1 with TRBJ1-2; no firm D call. CDR3 protein: CASSEARKNYGYTF. The CDR3 nucleotides are TGTGCCAGCAGTGAAGCGCGGAAGAACTATGGCTACACCTTC.